This is a list of T cell receptor beta chains from one sample in a study of T cells in localized non-small cell lung cancer. Using immunoSEQ multiplex PCR, the repertoire was profiled, and TCRdb retains in-frame clones only, with some absent. Among over a thousand clones listed, more than 25% were seen once. The specimen was normal lung tissue next to the tumor, collected before any cancer treatment. All receptors come from a male donor at least 60 years old with stage I squamous cell lung carcinoma. Each CDR3 is given with its conserved first and last residue. D genes are given only for firm matches. Some rows have no size entry. The others give once, few or many, or a class for an expanded clone.

clone size: .
V gene: TRBV19
J gene: TRBJ1-5
D gene: TRBD1
CDR3 protein: CATGTGDSNQPQHF
CDR3 DNA: TGTGCCACTGGGACAGGGGATAGCAATCAGCCCCAGCATTTT

clone size: .
V gene: TRBV11-3
J gene: TRBJ2-5
D gene: .
CDR3 protein: CASSLARLAGETQYF
CDR3 DNA: TGTGCCAGCAGCTTGGCCCGGCTAGCCGGAGAGACCCAGTACTTC

clone size: .
V gene: TRBV6-8
J gene: TRBJ2-5
D gene: .
CDR3 protein: CASSYSNPLREKDGQYF
CDR3 DNA: TGTGCCAGCAGTTACTCGAATCCTTTAAGGGAAAAAGACGGCCAGTACTTC

clone size: medium-sized
V gene: TRBV9
J gene: TRBJ2-4
D gene: TRBD2
CDR3 protein: CASLREGYVDKNIQYF
CDR3 DNA: TGTGCCAGCTTGCGGGAGGGCTATGTGGACAAAAACATTCAGTACTTC

clone size: few
V gene: TRBV11-3
J gene: TRBJ2-1
D gene: TRBD2
CDR3 protein: CASSPWTSGSHNEQFF
CDR3 DNA: TGTGCCAGCAGCCCGTGGACTAGCGGGTCCCACAATGAGCAGTTCTTC

clone size: medium-sized
V gene: TRBV9
J gene: TRBJ2-5
D gene: .
CDR3 protein: CASSVDTAWETQYF
CDR3 DNA: TGTGCCAGCAGCGTAGACACCGCATGGGAGACCCAGTACTTC

clone size: .
V gene: TRBV28
J gene: TRBJ1-5
D gene: .
CDR3 protein: CAGAEDNQPQHF
CDR3 DNA: TGTGCCGGGGCCGAAGACAATCAGCCCCAGCATTTT

clone size: .
V gene: TRBV15
J gene: TRBJ1-3
D gene: .
CDR3 protein: CATSRGHSGNTIYF
CDR3 DNA: TGTGCCACCAGCAGAGGTCACTCTGGAAACACCATATATTTT

clone size: .
V gene: TRBV18
J gene: TRBJ1-1
D gene: .
CDR3 protein: CASSPRVGLNTEAFF
CDR3 DNA: TGTGCCAGCTCACCACGGGTAGGTCTGAACACTGAAGCTTTCTTT

clone size: few
V gene: TRBV10-3
J gene: TRBJ2-5
D gene: .
CDR3 protein: CAINPSASQETQYF
CDR3 DNA: TGTGCCATCAACCCTAGCGCGTCCCAAGAGACCCAGTACTTC

clone size: .
V gene: TRBV19
J gene: TRBJ1-5
D gene: .
CDR3 protein: CASEPAGGNQPQHF
CDR3 DNA: TGTGCCAGTGAACCGGCCGGGGGCAATCAGCCCCAGCATTTT

clone size: .
V gene: TRBV10-2
J gene: TRBJ1-5
D gene: .
CDR3 protein: CASSTKYPSNQPQHF
CDR3 DNA: TGCGCCAGCAGTACAAAATACCCGAGCAATCAGCCCCAGCATTTT

clone size: medium-sized
V gene: TRBV9
J gene: TRBJ2-3
D gene: .
CDR3 protein: CASSVQGSLTDTQYF
CDR3 DNA: TGTGCCAGCAGCGTCCAGGGTAGTCTCACAGATACGCAGTATTTT